This TCR beta chain was identified in a study of cytomegalovirus exposure and HLA in healthy donors. The study's findings and limits: In terms of immune exposure information, only CMV serostatus was available. A missense variant in DCLRE1C was later tied to TCR beta V- and J-gene trimming.

Unrecorded immune exposure was likely among donors, who were nominally healthy when sampled. Points on this clone: Its cognate antigen is unknown.

The PCR had 60 Vbeta and 13 Jbeta primers. Authors' analysis steps: Later, roughly 80 million unique TCR beta chains were counted in an analysis, and around 11 million of them were shared. Using immunoSEQ multiplex PCR, the repertoire was profiled, and TCRdb retains in-frame clones only, with some absent. The V and J calls and clone size come from that table; D and trimming were worked out from the DNA. The sample carries around 120,000 clones, approximately 76% recorded once. The source is a man aged 55-75 years in good health and CMV-seropositive. The specimen was PBMCs.

This chain's CDR3 is CASREVYTEAFF. Here the CDR3 DNA reads TGTGCCAGCAGGGAGGTTTACACTGAAGCTTTCTTT. V is TRBV6-6 and J is TRBJ1-1; D remains unclear. Trimming took off 6 bases at V and 3 bases at J, with 8 bases between the two ends. Germline loops: CDR1 MNHNY, CDR2 SVGAGI (reference sequence). The CDR3 sequence is 12 residues long.